This T cell receptor (beta chain) was obtained from a study of Graves' ophthalmopathy and Graves' hyperthyroidism. For the study at large: Ophthalmopathy not arising within 18 months of follow-up defined hyperthyroidism as stable. Study observations and caveats: Most expanded clonotypes from thyroid (those above 0.001 frequency) were also found in blood. Using 13 signatures, a model distinguished ophthalmopathy from stable hyperthyroidism, reaching about 90% sensitivity and approximately 84% specificity.

A remark on this clonotype: Its antigen is unknown.

J gave up 5 bases and V 10 bases, and 4 bases lay outside the gene matches. Germline V lookup: CDR1 ENHRY, CDR2 SYGVKD. This CDR3 has 13 amino acids. Orbital computed tomography, thyroid ultrasound, TRAb, serum thyroxine and clinical symptoms formed the basis of diagnosis. Scientists amplified the TCR beta CDR3 regions from RNA transcripts. First-round RT-PCR relied on HTBI primers, and a second-round multiplex PCR came next. MiXCR, applied by TCRdb to the multiplex PCR reads, yields one record per CDR3 protein. In the table there are around 520,000 distinct CDR3 sequences, roughly 39% of which are singletons.

The gene calls are TRBV10-3 and TRBJ2-5, with 13 bases lining up with TRBD2. The receptor was derived from an adult man with Graves' hyperthyroidism. Sequencing was done on a sample of peripheral blood or thyroid tissue (not recorded which). CDR3 region: CATGLAGVETQYF. CDR3 nucleotide sequence: TGTGCCACCGGACTAGCGGGGGTGGAGACCCAGTACTTC.